Each of the 4 T cell receptor beta chains below was sequenced from the same sample in a study of blood T cell repertoires in COVID-19. Clones were sequenced by immunoSEQ multiplex PCR, and TCRdb holds only the in-frame ones, with some missing. Among 150,000 or so clones, 84% were seen once, and the ten largest hold under 8.5%. The specimen sequenced was peripheral blood. The receptor source for this set is a man aged 35 to 55 who had recovered from COVID-19.

A few counts support this clone. This chain uses TRBV6-4 with TRBJ2-1, with 14 bases that match TRBD2. The junction had 10 bases not matched to a gene; V was cut back by 4 bases and J by 8 bases. The CDR3 loop spans 17 amino acids. Germline V CDR1 and CDR2: MRHNA, SNTAGT. The CDR3 loop reads CASSAGGGLAGADEQFF. The CDR3, as DNA: TGTGCCAGCAGTGCCGGGGGGGGACTAGCGGGAGCCGATGAGCAGTTCTTC.

V usage is TRBV30 and J usage is TRBJ1-6; a weak D match, TRBD1 (5 bases). Germline V gene lookup returns CDR1 GTSNPN and CDR2 SVGIG (reference sequence). The V end was cut by 3 bases, the J end by 5 bases, with 11 bases between. CDR3 length: 14 amino acids. The chain's CDR3 is CAWRWGDNNSPLHF. The CDR3 coding sequence is TGTGCCTGGAGGTGGGGGGATAATAATTCACCCCTCCACTTT.

V gene TRBV5-1 combines with J gene TRBJ2-7; a weak D match, TRBD2 (6 bases). Germline-derived CDR1 and CDR2 are SGHRS and YFSETQ. Between the trimmed V and J ends, which lost 4 bases and 4 bases, there was a span of 12 bases. This CDR3 has 13 residues. Here the CDR3 DNA reads TGCGCCAGCAGCCGGGACTTAGGATACGAGCAGTACTTC. This codes for CASSRDLGYEQYF.

J is TRBJ1-1 and V is TRBV5-6; D remains ambiguous. The germline V and J ends were trimmed by 4 bases and 0 bases, with 13 bases remaining between them. In germline, CDR1 is SGHDT, CDR2 YYEEEE. The CDR3 loop spans 15 amino acids. The CDR3 DNA is TGTGCCAGCAGCCTGACCCTGACACTGAACACTGAAGCTTTCTTT. It translates to CASSLTLTLNTEAFF.